The TCR beta chain described here comes from a study of monozygotic twins with cystic fibrosis. Study-level results: Median Simpson clonality of approximately 0.01 suggested naive T cells predominated. Monozygotic CF twin pairs shared significantly more nucleotide-identical clonotypes than unrelated CF individuals did. Co-twins had the most similar V usage for 13 of 16 pairs, J for 8.

Concerning this clone itself: The antigen remains undetermined.

Profiled with immunoSEQ multiplex PCR; TCRdb holds only in-frame clones, not every one. Of roughly 25,000 clones in the sample, approximately 90% are singletons; the top ten hold 0.29%. Trimming removed 4 bases from V and 2 bases from J, with 18 bases in between. Germline V gene lookup returns CDR1 LGHNA and CDR2 YSLEER. This CDR3 comprises 17 residues. The clonotype was recovered from a girl aged 2 to 10 with cystic fibrosis. The sample consisted of blood. The chain joins TRBV4-3 to TRBJ1-5; D is unresolved. The CDR3 spells CASSPHLGMRGNQPQHF. The CDR3 DNA follows: TGCGCCAGCAGCCCTCACCTCGGCATGAGGGGCAATCAGCCCCAGCATTTT.